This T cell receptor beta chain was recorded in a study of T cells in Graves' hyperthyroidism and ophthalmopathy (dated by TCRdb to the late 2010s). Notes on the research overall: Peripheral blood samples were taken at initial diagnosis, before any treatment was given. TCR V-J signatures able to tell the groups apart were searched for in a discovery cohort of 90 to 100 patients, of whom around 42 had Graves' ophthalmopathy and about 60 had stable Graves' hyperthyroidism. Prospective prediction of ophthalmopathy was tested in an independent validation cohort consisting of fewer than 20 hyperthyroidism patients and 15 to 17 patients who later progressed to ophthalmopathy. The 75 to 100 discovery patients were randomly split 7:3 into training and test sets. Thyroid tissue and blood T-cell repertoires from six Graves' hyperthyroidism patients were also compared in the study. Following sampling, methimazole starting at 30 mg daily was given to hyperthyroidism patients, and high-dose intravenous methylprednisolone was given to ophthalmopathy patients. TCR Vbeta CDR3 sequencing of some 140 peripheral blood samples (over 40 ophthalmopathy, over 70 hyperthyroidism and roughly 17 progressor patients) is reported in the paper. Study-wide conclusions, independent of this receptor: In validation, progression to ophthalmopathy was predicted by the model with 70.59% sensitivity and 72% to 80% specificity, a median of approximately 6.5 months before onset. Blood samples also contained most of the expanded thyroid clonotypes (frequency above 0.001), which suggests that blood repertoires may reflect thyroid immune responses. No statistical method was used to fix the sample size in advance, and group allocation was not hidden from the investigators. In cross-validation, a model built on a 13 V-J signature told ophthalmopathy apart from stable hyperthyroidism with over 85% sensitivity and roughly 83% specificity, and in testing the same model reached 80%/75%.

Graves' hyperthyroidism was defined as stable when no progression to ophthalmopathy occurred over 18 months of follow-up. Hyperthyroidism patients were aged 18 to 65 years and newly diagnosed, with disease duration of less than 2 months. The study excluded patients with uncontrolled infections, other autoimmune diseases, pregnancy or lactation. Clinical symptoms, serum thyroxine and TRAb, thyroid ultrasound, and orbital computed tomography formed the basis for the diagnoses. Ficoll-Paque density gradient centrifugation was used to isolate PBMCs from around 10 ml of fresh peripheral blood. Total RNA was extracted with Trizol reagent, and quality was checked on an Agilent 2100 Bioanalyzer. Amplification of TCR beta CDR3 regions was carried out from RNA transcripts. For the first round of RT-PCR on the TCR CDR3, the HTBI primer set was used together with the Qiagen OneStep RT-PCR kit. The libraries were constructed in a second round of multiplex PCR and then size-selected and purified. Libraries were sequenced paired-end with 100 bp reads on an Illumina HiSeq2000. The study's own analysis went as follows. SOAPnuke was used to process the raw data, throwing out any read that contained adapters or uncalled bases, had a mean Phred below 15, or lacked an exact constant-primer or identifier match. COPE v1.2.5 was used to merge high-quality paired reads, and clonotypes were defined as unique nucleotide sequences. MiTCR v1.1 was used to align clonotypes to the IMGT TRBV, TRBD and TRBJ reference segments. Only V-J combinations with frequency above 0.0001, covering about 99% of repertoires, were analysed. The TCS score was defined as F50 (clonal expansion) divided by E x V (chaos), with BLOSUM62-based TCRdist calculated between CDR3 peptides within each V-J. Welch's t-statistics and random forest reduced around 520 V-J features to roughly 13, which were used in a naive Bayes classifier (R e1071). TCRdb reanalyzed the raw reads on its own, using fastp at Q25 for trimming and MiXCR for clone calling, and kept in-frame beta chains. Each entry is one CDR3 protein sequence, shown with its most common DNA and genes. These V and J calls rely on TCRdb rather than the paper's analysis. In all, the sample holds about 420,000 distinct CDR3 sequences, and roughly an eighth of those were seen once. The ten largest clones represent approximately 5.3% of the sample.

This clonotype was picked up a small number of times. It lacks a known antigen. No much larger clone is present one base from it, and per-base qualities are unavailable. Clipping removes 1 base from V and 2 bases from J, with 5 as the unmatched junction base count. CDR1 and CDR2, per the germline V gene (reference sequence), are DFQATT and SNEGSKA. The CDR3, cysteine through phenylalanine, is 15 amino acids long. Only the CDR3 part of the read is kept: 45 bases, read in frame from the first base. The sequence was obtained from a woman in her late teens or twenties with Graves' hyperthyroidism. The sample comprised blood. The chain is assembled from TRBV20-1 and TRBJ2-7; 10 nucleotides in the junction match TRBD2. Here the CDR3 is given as CSARVLAGETYEQYF. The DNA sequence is TGCAGTGCTAGAGTTCTAGCGGGAGAAACCTACGAGCAGTACTTC.